This entry features one T cell receptor (beta chain) sequence. Its antigen is still unknown. Base qualities are not recorded, but no much larger clone differs from it by a single base. Sequencing was carried out with an Illumina HiSeq 1500. TCRdb trimmed public reads at Q25 via fastp, called clones via MiXCR and kept in-frame beta chains. Each entry merges the rows of one CDR3 protein and shows their most common DNA and genes. The sample table shows fewer than 200,000 distinct CDR3 sequences, and 8.5% to 10% are seen once. Approximately 4.2% of the sample is held by the ten biggest clonotypes. The source of the sample is a study of T cell repertoires in cytomegalovirus infection (dated by TCRdb to between 2017 and 2020). About the study as a whole: Donor HLA type was relevant to the analysis, because carriage of CMV infection together with the matching HLA type was indicated by public TCR beta signatures.

As encoded in the germline V gene (reference sequence), CDR1 is LNHDA while CDR2 is SQIVND. From the cysteine through the phenylalanine, the CDR3 covers 13 amino acids. Only the CDR3 DNA is retained, 39 bases long and in frame from the first base. V and J lose 3 bases and 7 bases, and a span of 7 bases separates them. General conclusions and limits of the study: The ex vivo response was dominated by HLA-C-restricted CMV-specific TCR beta clonotypes, and the single most frequent clonotype in two of eight donors was supplied by these HLA-C-restricted clonotypes. In both this cohort and an independent roughly 350-donor cohort, the cumulative frequency of public TCR beta family members distinguished carriers of CMV infection plus the relevant HLA type.

The sequence is built from TRBV19 and TRBJ1-6; TRBD1 is a possible D gene, resting on 5 matching bases. The clonotype was recovered from a human donor in good health (CMV status not recorded). Some clones in this sample may be carry-over from other donors' samples. The specimen sequenced was PBMCs. Here is the DNA: TGTGCCAGTAGTATCCGGGGGAATTCACCCCTCCACTTT. Translated, this is CASSIRGNSPLHF. The full variable domain, completed from the reference TRBV19 and TRBJ1-6 proteins outside the CDR3, reads DGGITQSPKYLFRKEGQNVTLSCEQNLNHDAMYWYRQDPGQGLRLIYYSQIVNDFQKGDIAEGYSVSREKKESFPLTVTSAQKNPTAFYLCASSIRGNSPLHFGNGTRLTVT.